Here is one T cell receptor (beta chain) with its context. No antigen is known for it. This sample was taken from a study of cytomegalovirus exposure and HLA in healthy donors. This CDR3 is built from 15 residues. Germline CDR1 and CDR2: SEHNR and FQNEAQ (reference sequence). The V gene lost 5 bases and the J gene lost 2 bases, with 15 bases spanning the gap. The PCR had 60 Vbeta and 13 Jbeta primers. Here immunoSEQ multiplex PCR was the method, and the copy in TCRdb shows in-frame clones only, minus some. The table has some 130,000 clones, roughly 70% seen once. General study points: Using the classifier, cytomegalovirus status was reportedly diagnosed with high specificity and sensitivity. Excluded were some V segments that proved indistinguishable, including TRBV6-2 and TRBV6-3. Several of the most significant clusters were apparently associated with common viral pathogens in a later analysis.

The sequenced sample consisted of PBMCs. The source of this sequence is a man in his forties in good health and CMV-seronegative. The chain employs TRBV7-9 and TRBJ2-5; D possibly corresponds to TRBD2 (7 bases). The CDR3 coding sequence is TGTGCCAGCAGCCTTCGCCGGGGGGCTCAAGAGACCCAGTACTTC. It translates to CASSLRRGAQETQYF. The whole variable domain, filled in from reference TRBV7-9 and TRBJ2-5, reads DTGVSQNPRHKITKRGQNVTFRCDPISEHNRLYWYRQTLGQGPEFLTYFQNEAQLEKSRLLSDRFSAERPKGSFSTLEIQRTEQGDSAMYLCASSLRRGAQETQYFGPGTRLLVL.